This is a list of T cell receptor beta chains from one sample in a study of yellow fever vaccine responses in identical twins. From the RT-PCR reads, TCRdb called clonotypes with MiXCR, one entry per CDR3 protein. The sample has about 19,000 distinct CDR3 sequences; nearly 70% are singletons. Source: T cells from blood (PBMCs), unsorted or a sorted subset (not recorded which), taken before or after yellow fever vaccination (not recorded which). The receptors were sampled from a woman younger than 30 who received the yellow fever vaccine. The CDR3 runs from the conserved cysteine through the conserved F or W. Each record gives: CDR3 DNA, CDR3 protein, D gene, V gene, J gene, clone size. A D gene is named only where the DNA matches it firmly. Clone size is given for some rows only: seen once, a few or many times, or a class if the clone is expanded.

TGTGCCAGCAGTAGCGGGGCTAGCACAGATACGCAGTATTTT,CASSSGASTDTQYF,TRBD2,TRBV12-3/TRBV12-4,TRBJ2-3,.
TGTGCCAGCAGCACCGGGACAGGGGGCAATGAGCAGTTCTTC,CASSTGTGGNEQFF,TRBD1,TRBV28,TRBJ2-1,once
TGTGCCAGCAGCTTATCTGGGATCGAGCAGTTCTTC,CASSLSGIEQFF,.,TRBV11-2,TRBJ2-1,.
TGCAGCGTTGAAAGGTACAATGAGCAGTTCTTC,CSVERYNEQFF,.,TRBV29-1,TRBJ2-1,.
TGTGCCAGCAGCTTAGTCGGCAGGGGAAACACCATATATTTT,CASSLVGRGNTIYF,.,TRBV7-6,TRBJ1-3,few
TGTGCCAGCTCAGCAACCGGGACTTACAATGAGCAGTTCTTC,CASSATGTYNEQFF,.,TRBV18,TRBJ2-1,.
TGTGCCAGCAGTCTGAACGGAGATGAGCAGTTCTTC,CASSLNGDEQFF,.,TRBV12-3/TRBV12-4,TRBJ2-1,few
TGTGCCAGCAGCTTATCTAGCGGACACACCGGGGAGCTGTTTTTT,CASSLSSGHTGELFF,TRBD2,TRBV11-1,TRBJ2-2,.
TGTGCCAGCAAATGGGGGACAGATACGCAGTATTTT,CASKWGTDTQYF,.,TRBV12-3/TRBV12-4,TRBJ2-3,.
TGCAGTGCTCCCTCTGGGCACACTGAAGCTTTCTTT,CSAPSGHTEAFF,.,TRBV20-1,TRBJ1-1,.
TGTGCCAGCATAGCCGAAAGCGGCGGTAGTAACATTCAGTACTTC,CASIAESGGSNIQYF,.,TRBV2,TRBJ2-4,.
TGTGCCATATCGGGGGAACTTTACAATGAGCAGTTCTTC,CAISGELYNEQFF,.,TRBV5-3,TRBJ2-1,.
TGTGCCAGCAGCTTAGCCGACAGGGGCGATCAGCCCCAGCATTTT,CASSLADRGDQPQHF,TRBD1,TRBV7-2,TRBJ1-5,.
TGTGCCAGCAGTTTGAGGGGCGGGAGCACTGAAGCTTTCTTT,CASSLRGGSTEAFF,.,TRBV27,TRBJ1-1,few
TGTGCCAGCAGTGAAGGGACTAGCGGGAACAATGAGCAGTTCTTC,CASSEGTSGNNEQFF,TRBD2,TRBV2,TRBJ2-1,.
TGTGCCAGCAGCTTAGGGACAGGGGTCATAAGCAATCAGCCCCAGCATTTT,CASSLGTGVISNQPQHF,TRBD1,TRBV11-2,TRBJ1-5,.
TGTGCCAGCAGCCAACGTGGATATACCACAGATACGCAGTATTTT,CASSQRGYTTDTQYF,.,TRBV14,TRBJ2-3,.
TGTGCCAGTAGTATAAATTTGGGCAGGAGCAACATTCAGTACTTC,CASSINLGRSNIQYF,.,TRBV19,TRBJ2-4,.
TGCAGTGCTAAATACAGTAGGAGCACTGAAGCTTTCTTT,CSAKYSRSTEAFF,.,TRBV20-1,TRBJ1-1,few
TGTGCCAGCAGGCGGGGGATAACTAATGAAAAACTGTTTTTT,CASRRGITNEKLFF,.,TRBV27,TRBJ1-4,.
TGCAGTGCTAAAACGGACCTCGCCGGAAACACCATATATTTT,CSAKTDLAGNTIYF,.,TRBV20-1,TRBJ1-3,.
TGCAGCGTTGGGCCAGACAGGGCGGGCTCCTACAATGAGCAGTTCTTC,CSVGPDRAGSYNEQFF,TRBD1,TRBV29-1,TRBJ2-1,.
TGCAGCGTTAAGGTTTCGGTTGGCAAAAACATTCAGTACTTC,CSVKVSVGKNIQYF,.,TRBV29-1,TRBJ2-4,.
TGTGCCAGCAGTCCGCACAGGGAAGGGAGTCAGCCCCAGCATTTT,CASSPHREGSQPQHF,.,TRBV6-1,TRBJ1-5,.
TGTGCCAGCAGCTGGACCAGGACAGATCCTAATGAAAAACTGTTTTTT,CASSWTRTDPNEKLFF,.,TRBV5-6,TRBJ1-4,few
TGTGCCAGCAGCCATCCGGGACAGGTCTACGGCGGCTACACCTTC,CASSHPGQVYGGYTF,TRBD1,TRBV11-1,TRBJ1-2,once
TGTGCCAGCAGTTTTGGGACAGCAATCAATCAGCCCCAGCATTTT,CASSFGTAINQPQHF,TRBD1,TRBV12-3/TRBV12-4,TRBJ1-5,.
TGTGCCAGCAGTACTAGACTAGCGGGAGAAGAGCAGTTCTTC,CASSTRLAGEEQFF,TRBD2,TRBV27,TRBJ2-1,.
TGTGCCAGCAGCCGAACACGCGGGAACCGCGACGAGCAGTACTTC,CASSRTRGNRDEQYF,.,TRBV11-3,TRBJ2-7,.
TGCAGCGTCCGTGGACAGTCGAACACTGAAGCTTTCTTT,CSVRGQSNTEAFF,.,TRBV29-1,TRBJ1-1,.
TGTGCCAGCACCGACTGGACAGATGAAAATTCACCCCTCCACTTT,CASTDWTDENSPLHF,.,TRBV3-1,TRBJ1-6,.
TGTGCCAGCAGTTACGGCGGTAGCGTAAAAAACATTCAGTACTTC,CASSYGGSVKNIQYF,.,TRBV6-5,TRBJ2-4,once
TGTGCCAGCACGGAGCGGCGCACAGATACGCAGTATTTT,CASTERRTDTQYF,.,TRBV2,TRBJ2-3,.
TGTGCCAGCAGCTCGAGTACACCCTACGAGCAGTACTTC,CASSSSTPYEQYF,.,TRBV7-9,TRBJ2-7,once
TGTGCCAGCAGCCCTAATGACGGAAGGAGATATGGCTACACCTTC,CASSPNDGRRYGYTF,.,TRBV27,TRBJ1-2,.
TGTGCCAGCAGCGCGGCGAGCGGGAGGATGTTCTTC,CASSAASGRMFF,TRBD2,TRBV11-1,TRBJ2-1,.
TGCGCCAGCAGCCAGGCTAGCGGGAGGGCCCAGTACGAGCAGTACTTC,CASSQASGRAQYEQYF,TRBD2,TRBV4-1,TRBJ2-7,.
TGTGCCAGCAGTTTGGACAGGAAACTAGCCAAAAACATTCAGTACTTC,CASSLDRKLAKNIQYF,TRBD1,TRBV6-5,TRBJ2-4,.
TGCGCCAGCACTCCCTTCGGGGCCCTTGGCCCTTATAATTCACCCCTCCACTTT,CASTPFGALGPYNSPLHF,.,TRBV10-1,TRBJ1-6,.
TGTGCCAGCAGCTCCCCTCAGGGGGCGCGTGGAAACATTCAGTACTTC,CASSSPQGARGNIQYF,TRBD1,TRBV11-1,TRBJ2-4,.
TGTGCCAGCAGCTTAAGCACTGAAGCTTTCTTT,CASSLSTEAFF,.,TRBV7-3,TRBJ1-1,.
TGTGCCACCAGCAGAGATGGAGAGACCGGGGAGCTGTTTTTT,CATSRDGETGELFF,.,TRBV15,TRBJ2-2,medium-sized
TGTGCCAGCAGTTTACTAGCGGGAGGGCCCCATGAGCAGTTCTTC,CASSLLAGGPHEQFF,TRBD2,TRBV13,TRBJ2-1,.
TGTGCCAGCACTACTCTTACCGGGACAGTTTTATCAGGCTACACCTTC,CASTTLTGTVLSGYTF,TRBD1,TRBV2,TRBJ1-2,.
TGCAGTGCTAGAGCCGGACAGGGAGGTTATGGCTACACCTTC,CSARAGQGGYGYTF,TRBD1,TRBV20-1,TRBJ1-2,.
TGCAGTGCTAGAGAAAGGGTGGGGACTAATGAAAAACTGTTTTTT,CSARERVGTNEKLFF,.,TRBV20-1,TRBJ1-4,.
TGTGCCAGCAGCCCCTGGGGGGGGGCGAACACTGAAGCTTTCTTT,CASSPWGGANTEAFF,.,TRBV7-9,TRBJ1-1,.
TGTGCCAGCAGCTTAGCCACTAGCGGGAGAAGTGCGACCAAAAACATTCAGTACTTC,CASSLATSGRSATKNIQYF,TRBD2,TRBV11-1,TRBJ2-4,once